Following are 14 T cell receptor beta chains from one sample sequenced in a study of shared clonotypes between healthy human individuals. Only in-frame clones appear in the TCRdb table, and some are missing; sequencing was by immunoSEQ multiplex PCR. In the table there are 2.3 million or so clones, more than 80% of which are singletons. Sample: naive CD4+ T cells from PBMCs. Regarding subset: CD45RA+ positively selected. These receptors were taken from a man younger than 35 in good health. Some clones in this sample may be carry-over from other donors' samples.

The genes are TRBV5-1 and TRBJ2-3; perhaps TRBD2 as D (6 bases). CDR1 and CDR2 from the germline V gene are SGHRS and YFSETQ. This CDR3 is 16 amino acids long. V lost 4 bases and J 4 bases, leaving 19 bases between the germline ends. The CDR3 loop reads CASSDRRDWYADTQYF. CDR3 nucleotides: TGCGCCAGCAGCGACCGCCGGGACTGGTATGCAGATACGCAGTATTTT.

This chain uses TRBV7-9 with TRBJ1-1, with TRBD1 as a possible D gene (6 bases). Per the germline V gene, CDR1 is SEHNR and CDR2 is FQNEAQ (reference sequence). The CDR3 runs 16 residues. Trimming shortened V by 1 base and J by 1 base, and 13 bases separated the two germline ends. The CDR3 reads CASSLGAGQPNTEAFF. DNA for the CDR3: TGTGCCAGCAGCTTAGGGGCAGGACAGCCGAACACTGAAGCTTTCTTT.

This chain joins TRBV5-1 and TRBJ2-3; D perhaps matches TRBD1 (5 bases). Germline V lookup: CDR1 SGHRS, CDR2 YFSETQ. V gave up 1 base and J gave up 6 bases, with 12 bases separating them. The CDR3 is 14 amino acids. Here the CDR3 DNA reads TGCGCCAGCAGCTTGTATCAGGGTGGCGATACGCAGTATTTT. Amino acid sequence: CASSLYQGGDTQYF.

This clone was seen a few times. The chain is built from TRBV15 and TRBJ1-1; D uncertain. The ends were cut back, 3 bases at V and 1 base at J, with 9 bases in the middle. The germline V gene has CDR1 LNHNV and CDR2 YYDKDF (reference sequence). The CDR3 is made up of 14 amino acids. CDR3 sequence (DNA): TGTGCCACCAGCAGTCTTGATCGGAACACTGAAGCTTTCTTT. Translation gives CATSSLDRNTEAFF.

V and J are TRBV5-1 and TRBJ2-1; 9 bases map to TRBD1. In germline, CDR1 is SGHRS, CDR2 YFSETQ. The CDR3 spans 14 residues. Trimming cost V 4 bases and J 5 bases; bases outside gene matches: 4. The CDR3 sequence: CASSGDRGDNEQFF. Written as DNA, the CDR3 is TGCGCCAGCAGCGGAGACAGGGGGGACAATGAGCAGTTCTTC.

This sequence joins TRBV9 and TRBJ2-1; TRBD2 matches 7 bases. The J segment lost 0 bases and the V segment lost 3 bases, leaving 9 bases of the junction unmatched. Germline CDR1 is SGDLS and CDR2 is YYNGEE. The CDR3 sequence is 17 residues long. The CDR3 region is CASSASAAGDSYNEQFF. DNA of the CDR3: TGTGCCAGCAGCGCCTCTGCCGCGGGAGACTCCTACAATGAGCAGTTCTTC.

The rearrangement joins TRBV5-1 to TRBJ2-5, with D uncertain. V was trimmed by 2 bases and J by 7 bases, leaving 15 bases between them. Germline CDR1 reads SGHRS; CDR2 reads YFSETQ. The CDR3 length is 14 residues. CDR3 coding DNA: TGCGCCAGCAGCTTTAATTGGGTTACGGGGACCCAGTACTTC. Its protein product is CASSFNWVTGTQYF.

V usage is TRBV4-2 and J usage is TRBJ1-5; D uncertain. The CDR3 contains 13 residues. CDR1 and CDR2 (germline): LGHNA, YNFKEQ. V lost 1 base, J lost 7 bases, and 8 bases lay in between. The CDR3 DNA is TGTGCCAGCAGCCAAGTAAAGGACCAGCCCCAGCATTTT. The encoded protein is CASSQVKDQPQHF.

The rearrangement joins TRBV9 to TRBJ2-1; D may be TRBD1 (6 bases). The CDR3 is 16 amino acids. Germline V gene lookup returns CDR1 SGDLS and CDR2 YYNGEE. V shed 0 bases and J shed 4 bases, with 14 bases lying between them. The CDR3 is CASSVVGATPYNEQFF. The CDR3 region has the DNA TGTGCCAGCAGCGTAGTGGGGGCCACCCCTTACAATGAGCAGTTCTTC.

A word on this clone: Other DNA sequences from this sample encode an identical CDR3 as well. The V call is TRBV5-1, the J call TRBJ2-7; TRBD2 agrees at 11 bases. V shed 0 bases and J 4 bases; nucleotides not matched to a gene: 3. Per the germline V gene, CDR1 is SGHRS and CDR2 is YFSETQ. The CDR3 runs to 15 residues. The CDR3 spells CASSLGGTSGYEQYF. The DNA for the CDR3 is TGCGCCAGCAGCTTGGGAGGGACTAGCGGATACGAGCAGTACTTC.

This clone came up once. The V and J genes are TRBV5-5 and TRBJ2-1; no reliable D call. The CDR3 sequence is 13 residues long. The germline V gene encodes CDR1 SGHKS and CDR2 YYEKEE (reference sequence). V lost 2 bases and J lost 2, with 5 bases in between. The CDR3 loop reads CASSFTPYNEQFF. CDR3 bases: TGTGCCAGCAGCTTTACACCCTACAATGAGCAGTTCTTC.

The chain combines TRBV28 with TRBJ1-3; D not certain. CDR3 length equals 13 residues. V was pared by 5 bases and J by 2 bases, with 7 bases between. Germline CDR1 is MDHEN and CDR2 is SYDVKM. The CDR3 DNA sequence: TGTGCCAGCAGTAACCCTACTGGAAACACCATATATTTT. This codes for CASSNPTGNTIYF. The entire variable domain, with the rest obtained from reference TRBV28 and TRBJ1-3, is as follows: DVKVTQSSRYLVKRTGEKVFLECVQDMDHENMFWYRQDPGLGLRLIYFSYDVKMKEKGDIPEGYSVSREKKERFSLILESASTNQTSMYLCASSNPTGNTIYFGEGSWLTVV.

For this clone: Other nucleotide sequences in the sample specify the same CDR3. This chain links TRBV9 with TRBJ2-1; 7 bases match TRBD1. Germline V gene sequence: CDR1 SGDLS, CDR2 YYNGEE. The V gene end was trimmed by 0 bases and the J gene end by 1 base; junction bases not matched to a gene: 1. The CDR3 has 15 residues. For the CDR3, the DNA is TGTGCCAGCAGCGTAGAACAGGGGTCCTACAATGAGCAGTTCTTC. Protein product: CASSVEQGSYNEQFF.

The chain couples TRBV15 to TRBJ2-1; perhaps TRBD2 as D (6 bases). V lost 5 bases to trimming and J lost 7 bases, with 21 bases between them. The CDR3 consists of 16 residues. Germline V gene data show CDR1 as LNHNV and CDR2 as YYDKDF (reference sequence). CDR3 coding DNA: TGTGCCACCAGCGGCAGAGGGGCGGGAACGTGGAATGAGCAGTTCTTC. Translated: CATSGRGAGTWNEQFF.